This TCR beta chain was observed in a study of cytomegalovirus exposure and HLA in healthy donors. Comments on this clone: The antigen remains unidentified.

The CDR3 runs 15 residues. Per germline, CDR1 LNHDA and CDR2 SQIVND (reference sequence). V was clipped by 6 bases and J by 4 bases, with 15 bases between them. Sequencing used immunoSEQ multiplex PCR; TCRdb keeps in-frame clones, though not all of them. This table has about 60,000 clones, approximately 93% appearing once. General study points: It was reported that the classifier diagnosed cytomegalovirus status with high specificity and sensitivity in both the original and validation cohorts. The study labeled roughly 160 TCR beta chains cytomegalovirus-associated. Generally TCR sequences proved uncommon, though certain public TCRs appeared in numerous donors.

The TCR was taken from a young woman in good health and CMV-seronegative. Material for sequencing was PBMCs. This rearrangement joins TRBV19 to TRBJ2-2, with D unclear. This CDR3 reads CASSPLLARTGELFF. In DNA, the CDR3 is TGTGCCAGTAGCCCCCTGTTGGCCCGCACCGGGGAGCTGTTTTTT.